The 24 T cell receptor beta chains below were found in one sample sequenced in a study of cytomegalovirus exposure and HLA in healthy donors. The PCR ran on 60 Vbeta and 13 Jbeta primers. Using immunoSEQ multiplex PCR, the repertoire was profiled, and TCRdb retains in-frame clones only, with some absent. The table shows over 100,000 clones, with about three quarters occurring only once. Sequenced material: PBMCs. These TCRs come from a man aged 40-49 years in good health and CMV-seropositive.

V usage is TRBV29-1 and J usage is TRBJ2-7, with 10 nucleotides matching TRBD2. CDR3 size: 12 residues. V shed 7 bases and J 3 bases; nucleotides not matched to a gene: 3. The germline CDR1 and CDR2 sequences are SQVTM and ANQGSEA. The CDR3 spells CSAAGGDYEQYF. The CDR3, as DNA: TGCAGCGCAGCGGGAGGGGACTACGAGCAGTACTTC.

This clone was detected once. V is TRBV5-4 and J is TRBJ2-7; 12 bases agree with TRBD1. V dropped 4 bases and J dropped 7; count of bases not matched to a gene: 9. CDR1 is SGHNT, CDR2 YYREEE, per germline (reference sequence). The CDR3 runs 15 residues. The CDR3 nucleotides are TGTGCCAGCAGCGGACCGGGACAGGGGGCGAGTGAGCAGTACTTC. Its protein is CASSGPGQGASEQYF.

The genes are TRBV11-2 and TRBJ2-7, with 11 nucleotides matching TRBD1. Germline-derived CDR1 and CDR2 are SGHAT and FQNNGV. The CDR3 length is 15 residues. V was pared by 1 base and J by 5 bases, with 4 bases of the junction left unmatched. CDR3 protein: CASSLADRGLDEQYF. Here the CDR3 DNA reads TGTGCCAGCAGCTTAGCGGACAGGGGGCTGGACGAGCAGTACTTC.

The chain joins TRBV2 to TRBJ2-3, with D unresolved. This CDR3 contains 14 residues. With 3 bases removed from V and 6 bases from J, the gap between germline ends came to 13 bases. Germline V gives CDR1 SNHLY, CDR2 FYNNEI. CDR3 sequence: CASSDSPSADTQYF. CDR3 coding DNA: TGTGCCAGCAGTGATTCGCCTAGTGCCGATACGCAGTATTTT.

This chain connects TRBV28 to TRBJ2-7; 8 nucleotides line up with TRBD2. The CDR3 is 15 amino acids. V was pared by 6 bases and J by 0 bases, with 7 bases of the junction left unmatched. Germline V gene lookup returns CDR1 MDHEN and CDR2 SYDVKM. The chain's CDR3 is CASSRGGSTSYEQYF. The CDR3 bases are TGTGCCAGCAGCCGGGGGGGGTCTACCTCCTACGAGCAGTACTTC.

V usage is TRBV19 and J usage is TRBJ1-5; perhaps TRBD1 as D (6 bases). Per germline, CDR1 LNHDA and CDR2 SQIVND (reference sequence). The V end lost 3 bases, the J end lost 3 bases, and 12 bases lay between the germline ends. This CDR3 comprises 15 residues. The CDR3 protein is CASSILTGTNQPQHF. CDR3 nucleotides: TGTGCCAGTAGTATTTTGACAGGCACCAATCAGCCCCAGCATTTT.

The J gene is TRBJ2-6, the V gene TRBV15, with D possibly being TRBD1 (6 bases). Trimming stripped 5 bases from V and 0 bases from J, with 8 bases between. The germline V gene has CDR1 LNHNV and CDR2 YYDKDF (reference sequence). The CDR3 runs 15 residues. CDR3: CATSGQSSGANVLTF. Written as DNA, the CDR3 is TGTGCCACCAGCGGACAGAGCTCTGGGGCCAACGTCCTGACTTTC.

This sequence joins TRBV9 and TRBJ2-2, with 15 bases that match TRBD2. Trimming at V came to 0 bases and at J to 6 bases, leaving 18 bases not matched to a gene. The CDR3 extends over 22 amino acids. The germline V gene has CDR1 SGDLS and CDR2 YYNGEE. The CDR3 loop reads CASSVVPSGTSGGKFWAGELFF. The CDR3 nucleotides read TGTGCCAGCAGCGTAGTACCCTCTGGGACTAGCGGGGGGAAGTTCTGGGCCGGGGAGCTGTTTTTT.

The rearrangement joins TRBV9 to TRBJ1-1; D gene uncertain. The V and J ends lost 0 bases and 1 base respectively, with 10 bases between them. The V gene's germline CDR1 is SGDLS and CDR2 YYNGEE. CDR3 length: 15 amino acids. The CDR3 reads CASSVVTAGNTEAFF. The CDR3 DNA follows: TGTGCCAGCAGCGTAGTAACGGCGGGGAACACTGAAGCTTTCTTT.

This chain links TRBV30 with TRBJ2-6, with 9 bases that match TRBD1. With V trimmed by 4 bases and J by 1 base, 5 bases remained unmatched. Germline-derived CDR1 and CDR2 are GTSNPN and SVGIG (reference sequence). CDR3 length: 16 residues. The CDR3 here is CAWKNRGRSGANVLTF. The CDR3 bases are TGTGCCTGGAAGAACAGGGGGCGTTCTGGGGCCAACGTCCTGACTTTC. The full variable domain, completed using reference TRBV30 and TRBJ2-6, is SQTIHQWPATLVQPVGSPLSLECTVEGTSNPNLYWYRQAAGRGLQLLFYSVGIGQISSEVPQNLSASRPQDRQFILSSKKLLLSDSGFYLCAWKNRGRSGANVLTFGAGSRLTVL.

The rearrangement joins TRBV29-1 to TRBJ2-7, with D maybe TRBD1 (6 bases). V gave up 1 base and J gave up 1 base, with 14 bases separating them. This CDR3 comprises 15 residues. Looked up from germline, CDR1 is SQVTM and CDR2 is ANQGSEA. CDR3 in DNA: TGCAGCGTTGAAGCAACGACAGGACCTTCCTACGAGCAGTACTTC. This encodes CSVEATTGPSYEQYF.

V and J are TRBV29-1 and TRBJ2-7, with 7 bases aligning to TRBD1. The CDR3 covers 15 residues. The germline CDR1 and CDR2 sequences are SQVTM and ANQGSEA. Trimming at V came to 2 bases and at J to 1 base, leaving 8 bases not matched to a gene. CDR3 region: CSVELQGTASYEQYF. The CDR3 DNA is TGCAGCGTTGAACTGCAGGGGACAGCGTCCTACGAGCAGTACTTC.

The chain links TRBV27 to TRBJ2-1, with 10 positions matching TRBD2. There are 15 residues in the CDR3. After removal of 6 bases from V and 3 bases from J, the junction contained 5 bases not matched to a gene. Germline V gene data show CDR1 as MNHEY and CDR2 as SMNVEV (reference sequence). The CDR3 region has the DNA TGTGCCAGCAGCATAGAGCGGGGGGGCTACAATGAGCAGTTCTTC. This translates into CASSIERGGYNEQFF.

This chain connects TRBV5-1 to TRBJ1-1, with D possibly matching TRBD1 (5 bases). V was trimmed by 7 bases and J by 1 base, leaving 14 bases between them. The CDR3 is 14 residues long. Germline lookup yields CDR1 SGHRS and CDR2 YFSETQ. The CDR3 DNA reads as TGCGCCAGCTCGCCCCAGGGCCAGAACACTGAAGCTTTCTTT. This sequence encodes CASSPQGQNTEAFF.

CDR3 nucleotide sequence: TGTGCCAGCAGTCCCCAGGCAAAAAACTATGGCTACACCTTC. Its protein product is CASSPQAKNYGYTF. This sequence joins TRBV28 and TRBJ1-2, with no clear D. This CDR3 has 14 residues. Germline lookup yields CDR1 MDHEN and CDR2 SYDVKM. Trimming took off 5 bases at V and 2 bases at J, with 12 bases between the two ends.

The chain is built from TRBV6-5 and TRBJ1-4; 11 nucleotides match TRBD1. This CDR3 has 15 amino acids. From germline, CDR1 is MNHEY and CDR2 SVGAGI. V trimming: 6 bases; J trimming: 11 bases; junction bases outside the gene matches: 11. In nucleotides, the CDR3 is TGTGCCAGCAGCTCGGACAGGGGGCGCGTGTTGAAACTGTTTTTT. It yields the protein CASSSDRGRVLKLFF.

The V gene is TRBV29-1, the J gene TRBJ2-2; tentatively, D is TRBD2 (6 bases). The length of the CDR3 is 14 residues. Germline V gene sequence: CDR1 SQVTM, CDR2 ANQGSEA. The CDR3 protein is CSARAGGRDGELFF. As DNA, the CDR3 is TGCAGTGCGCGCGCCGGGGGTCGTGACGGGGAGCTGTTTTTT.

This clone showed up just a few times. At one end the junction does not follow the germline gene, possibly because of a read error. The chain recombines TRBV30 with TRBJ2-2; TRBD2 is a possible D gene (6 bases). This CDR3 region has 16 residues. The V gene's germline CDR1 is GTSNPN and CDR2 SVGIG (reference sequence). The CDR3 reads CAWRDRERAYTGELFF. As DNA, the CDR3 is TGTGCATGGAGGGATAGGGAGCGGGCATACACCGGGGAGCTGTTTTTT.

The CDR3 bases are TGTGCCAGCAGCCCATATAAAGGCGGGGTCGGGGAGTCAAAGGAGACCCAGTACTTC. Amino acid sequence: CASSPYKGGVGESKETQYF. The chain carries TRBV27 and TRBJ2-5; possible D gene TRBD2, 6 bases. This CDR3 comprises 19 residues. Trimming removed 6 bases at V and 5 bases at J, with 31 bases between. Germline V gene data show CDR1 as MNHEY and CDR2 as SMNVEV (reference sequence).

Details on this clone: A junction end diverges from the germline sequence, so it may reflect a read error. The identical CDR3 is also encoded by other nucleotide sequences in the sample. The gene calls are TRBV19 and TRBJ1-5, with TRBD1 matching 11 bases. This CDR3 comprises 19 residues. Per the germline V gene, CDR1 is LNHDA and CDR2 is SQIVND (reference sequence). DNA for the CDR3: TGTGCCAGTAGCCGATTGGTAACCGGGACAGGGGGTAGCAATCAGCCCCAACATTTT. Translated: CASSRLVTGTGGSNQPQHF. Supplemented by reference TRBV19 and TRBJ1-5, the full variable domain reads DGGITQSPKYLFRKEGQNVTLSCEQNLNHDAMYWYRQDPGQGLRLIYYSQIVNDFQKGDIAEGYSVSREKKESFPLTVTSAQKNPTAFYLCASSRLVTGTGGSNQPQHFGDGTRLSIL.

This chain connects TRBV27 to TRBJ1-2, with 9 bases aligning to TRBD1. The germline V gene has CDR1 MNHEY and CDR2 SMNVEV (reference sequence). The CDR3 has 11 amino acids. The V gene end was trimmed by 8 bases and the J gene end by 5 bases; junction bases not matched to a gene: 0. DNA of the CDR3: TGTGCCAGCGGACAGGGGTATGGCTACACCTTC. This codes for CASGQGYGYTF.

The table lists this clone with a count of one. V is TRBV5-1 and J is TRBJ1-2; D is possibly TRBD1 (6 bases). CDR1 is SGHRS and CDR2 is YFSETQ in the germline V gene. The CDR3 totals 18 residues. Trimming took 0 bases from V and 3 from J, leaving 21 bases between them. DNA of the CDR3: TGCGCCAGCAGCTTGGAGGGCCCCAGGGGCGACTTACACTATGGCTACACCTTC. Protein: CASSLEGPRGDLHYGYTF.

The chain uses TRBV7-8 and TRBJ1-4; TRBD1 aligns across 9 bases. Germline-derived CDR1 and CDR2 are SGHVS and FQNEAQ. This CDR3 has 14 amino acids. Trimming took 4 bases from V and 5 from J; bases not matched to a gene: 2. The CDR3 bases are TGTGCCAGCAGCTGGGGACAGGGCAATGAAAAACTGTTTTTT. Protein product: CASSWGQGNEKLFF.

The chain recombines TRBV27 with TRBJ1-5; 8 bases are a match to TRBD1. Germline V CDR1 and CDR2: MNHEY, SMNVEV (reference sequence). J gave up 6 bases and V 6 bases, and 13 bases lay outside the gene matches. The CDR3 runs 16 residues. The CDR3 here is CASSSAGGLLLQPQHF. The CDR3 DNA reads TGTGCCAGCAGCTCCGCAGGGGGCTTATTACTTCAGCCCCAGCATTTT.